The T cell receptor beta chain described here comes from a study of T cell repertoires in cytomegalovirus infection (dated by TCRdb to the late 2010s). In the study overall: The HLA type of each donor mattered for the analysis, because public TCR beta signatures pointed to carriage of CMV infection along with the matching HLA type.

Sequencer: Illumina HiSeq 1500. The raw public reads went through TCRdb reprocessing: fastp at Q25, MiXCR clone calling, in-frame beta chains kept. Records with the same CDR3 protein are collapsed into one entry carrying the most frequent genes and DNA. This sample has approximately 700,000 distinct CDR3 sequences in its table, and about 40% of those were observed once. The ten largest clones represent 2.5% to 3.5% of the sample. The paper's findings and limits, for the study overall: The ex vivo response was dominated by HLA-C-restricted CMV-specific TCR beta clonotypes, which also provided the single most frequent clonotype in two of eight donors. Carriers of CMV infection plus the relevant HLA type were discriminated by the cumulative frequency of public TCR beta family members in the study cohort and in an independent roughly 340-donor cohort.

A word on this clonotype: Its specific antigen is unknown. One base away there is no much larger clone; base qualities are not given.

The source material was PBMCs. The TCR originated in a human donor in good health (CMV status not recorded). Some clones in this sample may be carry-over from other donors' samples.

CDR3 region: CSAKQGVQPQHF. In nucleotide form, the sequence is TGCAGTGCCAAACAGGGGGTGCAGCCCCAGCATTTT. The V and J genes are TRBV20-1 and TRBJ1-5; TRBD1 fits 8 bases in the junction. Inclusive of the bounding cysteine and phenylalanine, the CDR3 is 12 residues long. Of all the DNA, just the CDR3 is kept, 36 bases in frame from base 1. Ends trimmed: V by 6 bases, J by 7 bases; bases unmatched to a gene: 5. In the germline V gene (reference sequence), CDR1 corresponds to DFQATT and CDR2 to SNEGSKA.